This paragraph reports one T cell receptor (beta chain). As yet, its antigen is unknown. The data stem from a study of response to subunit inactivated influenza vaccine. General study findings and limits: The authors put forward the suggestion that each seasonal influenza vaccination may bring in only a limited number of new T cells.

The CDR3 is 13 residues long. After removal of 6 bases from V and 5 bases from J, the junction contained 4 bases not matched to a gene. Germline lookup yields CDR1 SGHTA and CDR2 FQGNSA. MiXCR, applied by TCRdb to the RT-PCR reads, yields one record per CDR3 protein. The sample lists about 520,000 distinct CDR3 sequences, approximately 9.9% occurring once. The sequence was obtained from a man in his fifties or sixties who received an inactivated influenza vaccine. This chain joins TRBV7-2 and TRBJ1-1, with TRBD1 matching 9 bases. The material sequenced was PBMCs from blood, taken roughly 46 days after vaccination. The chain's CDR3 is CASRQGARTEAFF. The CDR3, as DNA: TGTGCCAGCAGACAGGGGGCCAGGACTGAAGCTTTCTTT.